This T cell receptor beta chain was found in a study of blood T cell repertoires in COVID-19. At the level of the study: Spain, Italy and the United States supplied samples that represented acute and convalescent COVID-19. Nucleic acid was either cDNA or gDNA, and it came from T cells, B-cell-depleted T cells, or PBMCs.

Original data processing: Amplification with reference gene primers provided the estimates of nucleated cell counts. Using immunoSEQ multiplex PCR, the repertoire was profiled, and TCRdb retains in-frame clones only, with some absent. Clonal size and the V and J genes are those of that table, whereas D and trimming came from the DNA. The table includes some 220,000 clones, around 86% detected once. One Seattle source followed patients from active infection through their disease course. This receptor was obtained from a woman aged 70-85 years with COVID-19, enrolled during active disease. The specimen sequenced was peripheral blood.

This CDR3 reads CASRGQGQPQHF. The CDR3 DNA sequence: TGTGCCAGCAGGGGACAGGGGCAGCCCCAGCATTTT. The chain recombines TRBV2 with TRBJ1-5, with TRBD1 identical over 10 bases. V gave up 6 bases and J gave up 7 bases; unmatched junction bases: 0. The CDR3 is 12 residues long. Germline V lookup: CDR1 SNHLY, CDR2 FYNNEI.